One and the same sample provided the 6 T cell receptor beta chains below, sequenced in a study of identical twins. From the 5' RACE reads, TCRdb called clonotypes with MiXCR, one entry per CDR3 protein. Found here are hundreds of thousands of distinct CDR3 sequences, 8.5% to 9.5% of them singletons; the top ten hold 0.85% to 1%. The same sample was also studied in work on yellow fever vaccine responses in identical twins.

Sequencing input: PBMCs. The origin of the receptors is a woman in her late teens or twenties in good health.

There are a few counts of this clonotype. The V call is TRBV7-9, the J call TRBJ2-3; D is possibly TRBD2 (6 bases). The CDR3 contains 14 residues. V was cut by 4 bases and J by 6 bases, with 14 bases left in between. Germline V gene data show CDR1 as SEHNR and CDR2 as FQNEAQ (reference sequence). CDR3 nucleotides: TGTGCCAGCAGCTCACCCCCGGGAGTCGATACGCAGTATTTT. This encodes CASSSPPGVDTQYF.

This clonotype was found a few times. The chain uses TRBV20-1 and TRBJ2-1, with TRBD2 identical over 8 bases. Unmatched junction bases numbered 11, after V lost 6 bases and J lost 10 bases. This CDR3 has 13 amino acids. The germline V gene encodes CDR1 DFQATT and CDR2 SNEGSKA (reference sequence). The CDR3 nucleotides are TGCAGTGCAAGCGGGAGAGCCTGGGGGGAGCAGTTCTTC. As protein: CSASGRAWGEQFF.

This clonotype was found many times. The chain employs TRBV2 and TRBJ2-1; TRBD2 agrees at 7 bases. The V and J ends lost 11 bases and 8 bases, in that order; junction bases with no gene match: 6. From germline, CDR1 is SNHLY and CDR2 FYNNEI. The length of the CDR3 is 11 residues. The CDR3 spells CAGGLVYEQFF. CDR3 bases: TGTGCCGGAGGACTAGTGTATGAGCAGTTCTTC.

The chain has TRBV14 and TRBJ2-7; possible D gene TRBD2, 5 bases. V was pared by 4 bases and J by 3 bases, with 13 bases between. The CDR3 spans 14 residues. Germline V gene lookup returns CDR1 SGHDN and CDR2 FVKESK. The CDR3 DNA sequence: TGTGCCAGCAGCCGGAGGAGTTACAACTACGAGCAGTACTTC. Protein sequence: CASSRRSYNYEQYF. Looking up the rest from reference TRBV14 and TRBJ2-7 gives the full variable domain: EAGVTQFPSHSVIEKGQTVTLRCDPISGHDNLYWYRRVMGKEIKFLLHFVKESKQDESGMPNNRFLAERTGGTYSTLKVQPAELEDSGVYFCASSRRSYNYEQYFGPGTRLTVT.

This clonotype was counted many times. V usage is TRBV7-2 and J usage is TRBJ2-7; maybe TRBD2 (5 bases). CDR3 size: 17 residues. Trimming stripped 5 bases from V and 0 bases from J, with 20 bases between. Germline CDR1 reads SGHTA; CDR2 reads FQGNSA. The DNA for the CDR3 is TGTGCCAGCAGCCCCATCGGCCATCGGGGATTCTCCTACGAGCAGTACTTC. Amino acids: CASSPIGHRGFSYEQYF. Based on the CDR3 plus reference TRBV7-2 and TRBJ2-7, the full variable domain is GAGVSQSPSNKVTEKGKDVELRCDPISGHTALYWYRQSLGQGLEFLIYFQGNSAPDKSGLPSDRFSAERTGGSVSTLTIQRTQQEDSAVYLCASSPIGHRGFSYEQYFGPGTRLTVT.

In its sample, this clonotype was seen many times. The CDR3 here is CASSLTGPYEQYF. For the CDR3, the DNA is TGTGCCAGCAGTTTGACAGGTCCCTACGAGCAGTACTTC. The V call is TRBV12-3 or TRBV12-4, the J call TRBJ2-7, with D tentatively TRBD1 (6 bases). V dropped 3 bases and J dropped 2 bases, with 8 bases sitting between them. The CDR3 has 13 residues.